This record covers a single T cell receptor beta chain. This record belongs to a study of shared T cell receptors in the human thymus. In germline, CDR1 is SGHVS, CDR2 FNYEAQ. The V and J ends lost 3 bases and 8 bases respectively, with 11 bases between them. The length of the CDR3 is 13 residues. TCRdb's copy holds only in-frame clones and misses some; the assay was immunoSEQ multiplex PCR. This sample has approximately 580,000 clones, with 75% to 80% found just once. These data were also reused for a study on human thymus T cells.

J is TRBJ2-4 and V is TRBV7-6; weak D call: TRBD2 (5 bases). Sequenced input: thymocytes. The receptor comes from a boy in the first two years of life with a congenital heart defect. The CDR3 is CASSLGNGDIQYF. The CDR3 region has the DNA TGTGCCAGCAGCTTGGGGAACGGGGACATTCAGTACTTC. Full variable domain (remainder filled in from reference TRBV7-6 and TRBJ2-4): GAGVSQSPRYKVTKRGQDVALRCDPISGHVSLYWYRQALGQGPEFLTYFNYEAQQDKSGLPNDRFSAERPEGSISTLTIQRTEQRDSAMYRCASSLGNGDIQYFGAGTRLSVL.